The T cell receptor beta chain under discussion was sequenced for a study of T cell changes during pregnancy in multiple sclerosis. V was pared by 2 bases and J by 2 bases, with 5 bases of the junction left unmatched. This CDR3 comprises 15 residues. Germline V gene lookup returns CDR1 SGHKS and CDR2 YYEKEE (reference sequence). Sequenced by immunoSEQ multiplex PCR; TCRdb stores in-frame clones only, minus some. The table records approximately 28,000 clones, 89% of them present only once. This receptor was identified in a female donor with multiple sclerosis, enrolled in a pregnancy study. The sequencing used CD8+ T cells from peripheral blood mononuclear cells, collected in the second trimester of pregnancy. The V call is TRBV5-5, the J call TRBJ2-7; TRBD2 aligns across 9 bases. This CDR3 reads CASSFPSGNPYEQYF. In DNA form, the CDR3 reads TGTGCCAGCAGCTTTCCTAGCGGGAACCCCTACGAGCAGTACTTC.